This TCR beta chain was observed in a study of T cells after yellow fever vaccination. 5'RACE template switching produced TCR cDNA carrying a universal primer site and UMIs. TCRdb reprocessed the 5' RACE reads via MiXCR and lists one record per CDR3 protein. Of about 52,000 distinct CDR3 sequences listed, more than 6.5% are singletons. The CDR3 totals 14 residues. With 3 bases removed from V and 4 bases from J, the gap between germline ends came to 12 bases. In its sample, this clonotype was seen a few times. Study-level results: Weaker, the secondary response peaked sooner, at day 5 versus 15. Clonotypes appearing in both CD4 and CD8 compartments existed, and their share was small. Reappearing after the booster were most of the clones from primary vaccination (almost 97% CD4, roughly 86% CD8).

This chain uses TRBV12-3 or TRBV12-4 with TRBJ1-1, with a weak D call TRBD1 (6 bases). The TCR was taken from a man younger than 35 who received the YFV17D yellow fever vaccine. Sequencing used CD8+ T cells not binding an NS4B(214-222) dextramer, sorted from PBMCs, obtained roughly 45 days after the first yellow fever vaccination. The CDR3 sequence is CASSLEGGSTEAFF. The CDR3 DNA is TGTGCCAGCAGTTTGGAGGGGGGGAGCACTGAAGCTTTCTTT.